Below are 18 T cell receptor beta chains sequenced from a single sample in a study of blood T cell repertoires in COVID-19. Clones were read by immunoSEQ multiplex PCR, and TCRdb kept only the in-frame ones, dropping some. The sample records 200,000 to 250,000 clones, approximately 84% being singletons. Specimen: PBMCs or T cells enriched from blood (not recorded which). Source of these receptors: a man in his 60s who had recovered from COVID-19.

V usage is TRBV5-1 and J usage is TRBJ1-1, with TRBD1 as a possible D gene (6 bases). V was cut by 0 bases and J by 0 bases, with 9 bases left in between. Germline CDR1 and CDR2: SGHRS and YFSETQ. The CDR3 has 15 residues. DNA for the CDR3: TGCGCCAGCAGCTTGGACGGACAGATGAACACTGAAGCTTTCTTT. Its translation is CASSLDGQMNTEAFF.

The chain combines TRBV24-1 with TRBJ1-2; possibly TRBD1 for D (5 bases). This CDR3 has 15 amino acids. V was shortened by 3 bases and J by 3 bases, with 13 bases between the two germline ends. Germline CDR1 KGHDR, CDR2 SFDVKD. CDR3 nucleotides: TGTGCCACCAGTGATCCCCTGACAGACTACTATGGCTACACCTTC. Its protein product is CATSDPLTDYYGYTF.

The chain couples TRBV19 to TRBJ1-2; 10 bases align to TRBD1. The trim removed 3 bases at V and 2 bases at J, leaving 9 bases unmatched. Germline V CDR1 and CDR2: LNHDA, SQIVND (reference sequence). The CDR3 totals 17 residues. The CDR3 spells CASSIQGQGPMNYGYTF. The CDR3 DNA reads TGTGCCAGTAGTATTCAGGGACAGGGGCCAATGAACTATGGCTACACCTTC.

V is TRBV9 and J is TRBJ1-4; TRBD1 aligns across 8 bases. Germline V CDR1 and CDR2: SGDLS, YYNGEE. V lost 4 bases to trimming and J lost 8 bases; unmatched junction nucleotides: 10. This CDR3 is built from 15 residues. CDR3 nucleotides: TGTGCCAGCAGCCCCCGACAGGGGACGGAGGAAAAACTGTTTTTT. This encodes CASSPRQGTEEKLFF.

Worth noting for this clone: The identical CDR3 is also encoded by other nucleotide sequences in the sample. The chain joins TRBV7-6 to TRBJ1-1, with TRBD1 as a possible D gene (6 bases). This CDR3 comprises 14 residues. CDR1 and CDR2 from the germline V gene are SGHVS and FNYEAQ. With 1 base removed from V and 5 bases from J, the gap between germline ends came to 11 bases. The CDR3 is CASSLVGGDTEAFF. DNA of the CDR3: TGTGCCAGCAGCTTAGTAGGGGGGGATACTGAAGCTTTCTTT. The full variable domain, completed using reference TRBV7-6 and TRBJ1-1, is GAGVSQSPRYKVTKRGQDVALRCDPISGHVSLYWYRQALGQGPEFLTYFNYEAQQDKSGLPNDRFSAERPEGSISTLTIQRTEQRDSAMYRCASSLVGGDTEAFFGQGTRLTVV.

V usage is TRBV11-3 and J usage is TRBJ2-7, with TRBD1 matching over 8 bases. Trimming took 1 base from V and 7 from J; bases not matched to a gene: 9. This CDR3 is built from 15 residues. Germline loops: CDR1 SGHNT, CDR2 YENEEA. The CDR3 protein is CASSLVPGQGDEQYF. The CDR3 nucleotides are TGTGCCAGCAGCTTAGTTCCAGGACAGGGAGATGAGCAGTACTTC.

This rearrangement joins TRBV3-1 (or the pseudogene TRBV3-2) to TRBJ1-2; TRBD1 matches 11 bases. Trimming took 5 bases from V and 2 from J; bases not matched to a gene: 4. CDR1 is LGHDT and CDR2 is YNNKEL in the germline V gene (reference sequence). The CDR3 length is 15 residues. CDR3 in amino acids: CASSGQGAGNYGYTF. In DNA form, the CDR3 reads TGTGCCAGCAGCGGACAGGGGGCTGGGAACTATGGCTACACCTTC.

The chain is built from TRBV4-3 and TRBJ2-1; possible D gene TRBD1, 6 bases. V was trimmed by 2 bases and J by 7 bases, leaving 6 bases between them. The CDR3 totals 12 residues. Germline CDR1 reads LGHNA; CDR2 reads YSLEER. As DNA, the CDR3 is TGCGCCAGCAGCCAAAGGGGGAATGAGCAGTTCTTC. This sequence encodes CASSQRGNEQFF.

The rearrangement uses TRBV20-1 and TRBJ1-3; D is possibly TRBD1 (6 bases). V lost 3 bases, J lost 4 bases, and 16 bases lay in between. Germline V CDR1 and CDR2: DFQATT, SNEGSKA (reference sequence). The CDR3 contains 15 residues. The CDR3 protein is CSASGGKSEGNTIYF. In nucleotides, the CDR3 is TGCAGTGCTAGTGGGGGCAAATCGGAGGGAAACACCATATATTTT.

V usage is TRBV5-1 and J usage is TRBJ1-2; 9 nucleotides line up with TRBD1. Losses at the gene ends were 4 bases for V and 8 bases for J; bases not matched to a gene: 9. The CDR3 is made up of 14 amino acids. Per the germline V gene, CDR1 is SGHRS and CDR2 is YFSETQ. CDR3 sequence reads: CASSPDRGSGGYTF. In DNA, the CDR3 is TGCGCCAGCAGCCCGGACAGGGGCTCGGGGGGCTACACCTTC.

The CDR3, as DNA: TGCAGCGTTCTATCGGGACAGCCTGACAATGAGCAGTTCTTC. Protein sequence: CSVLSGQPDNEQFF. The rearrangement uses TRBV29-1 and TRBJ2-1; 7 bases line up with TRBD1. This CDR3 is built from 14 residues. Germline values: CDR1 SQVTM, CDR2 ANQGSEA. Germline trimming cut 5 bases from V and 5 bases from J; bases unmatched to any gene: 9.

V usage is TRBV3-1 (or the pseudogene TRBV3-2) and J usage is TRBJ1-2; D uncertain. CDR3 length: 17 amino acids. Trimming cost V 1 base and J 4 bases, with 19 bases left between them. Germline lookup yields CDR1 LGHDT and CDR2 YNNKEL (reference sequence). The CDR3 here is CASSQAGWLPGGYGYTF. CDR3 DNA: TGTGCCAGCAGCCAAGCCGGGTGGCTCCCGGGAGGCTATGGCTACACCTTC.

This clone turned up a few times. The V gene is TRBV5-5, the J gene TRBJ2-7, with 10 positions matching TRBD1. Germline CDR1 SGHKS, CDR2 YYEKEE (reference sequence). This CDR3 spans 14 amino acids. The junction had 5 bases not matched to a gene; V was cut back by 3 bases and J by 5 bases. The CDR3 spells CASSYRDRGHEQYF. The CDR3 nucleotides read TGTGCCAGCAGCTACCGGGACAGGGGCCACGAGCAGTACTTC.

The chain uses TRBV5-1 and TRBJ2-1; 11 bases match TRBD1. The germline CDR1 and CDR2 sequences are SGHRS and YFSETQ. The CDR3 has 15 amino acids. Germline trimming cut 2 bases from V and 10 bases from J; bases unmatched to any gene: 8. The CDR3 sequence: CASSFTWTGGEEQFF. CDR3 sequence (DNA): TGCGCCAGCAGCTTTACTTGGACAGGGGGCGAGGAGCAGTTCTTC.

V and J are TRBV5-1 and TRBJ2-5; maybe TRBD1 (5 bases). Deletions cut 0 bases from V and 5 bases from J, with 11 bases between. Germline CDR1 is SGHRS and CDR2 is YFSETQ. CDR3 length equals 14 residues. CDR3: CASSLGVSGETQYF. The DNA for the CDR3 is TGCGCCAGCAGCTTGGGGGTGTCAGGGGAGACCCAGTACTTC.

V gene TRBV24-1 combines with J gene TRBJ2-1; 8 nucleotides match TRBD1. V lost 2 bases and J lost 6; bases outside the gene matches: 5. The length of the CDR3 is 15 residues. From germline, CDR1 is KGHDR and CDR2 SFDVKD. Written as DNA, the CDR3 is TGTGCCACCAGTGATTCAGGGGGCTGGGGCAATGAGCAGTTCTTC. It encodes CATSDSGGWGNEQFF.

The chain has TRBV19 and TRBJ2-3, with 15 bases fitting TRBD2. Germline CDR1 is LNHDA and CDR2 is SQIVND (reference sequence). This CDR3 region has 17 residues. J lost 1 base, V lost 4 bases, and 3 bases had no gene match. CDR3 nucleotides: TGTGCCAGTAGTACGGGACTAGCGGGGGGACGCACAGATACGCAGTATTTT. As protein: CASSTGLAGGRTDTQYF. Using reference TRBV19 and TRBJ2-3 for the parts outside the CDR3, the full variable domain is DGGITQSPKYLFRKEGQNVTLSCEQNLNHDAMYWYRQDPGQGLRLIYYSQIVNDFQKGDIAEGYSVSREKKESFPLTVTSAQKNPTAFYLCASSTGLAGGRTDTQYFGPGTRLTVL.

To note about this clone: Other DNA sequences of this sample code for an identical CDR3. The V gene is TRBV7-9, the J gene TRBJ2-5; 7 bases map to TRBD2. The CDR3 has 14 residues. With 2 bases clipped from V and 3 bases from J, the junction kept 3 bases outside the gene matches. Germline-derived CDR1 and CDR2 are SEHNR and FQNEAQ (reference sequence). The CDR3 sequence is CASSLSSGKETQYF. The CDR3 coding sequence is TGTGCCAGCAGCTTATCTAGCGGAAAAGAGACCCAGTACTTC. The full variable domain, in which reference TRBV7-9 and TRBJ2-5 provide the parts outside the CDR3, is DTGVSQNPRHKITKRGQNVTFRCDPISEHNRLYWYRQTLGQGPEFLTYFQNEAQLEKSRLLSDRFSAERPKGSFSTLEIQRTEQGDSAMYLCASSLSSGKETQYFGPGTRLLVL.